Below, 27 T cell receptor beta chains from the same sample are listed, as sequenced in a study of blood T cells in healthy people across ages. The authors ran a second PCR of about 6 to 11 cycles using a sample-barcoded 5' primer and a J-beta primer mix. TCRdb re-called the 5' RACE reads with MiXCR, one entry per CDR3 protein. Among around 520,000 distinct CDR3 sequences listed, 27% were seen once. Another study also made use of these data, one on T cells of mothers and their children.

The sample taken for sequencing was blood. All receptors derive from a boy between 2 and 15 years old in good health.

The V call is TRBV29-1, the J call TRBJ1-2, with D perhaps TRBD1 (5 bases). The V and J ends lost 4 bases and 4 bases respectively, with 13 bases between them. In germline, CDR1 is SQVTM, CDR2 ANQGSEA. There are 13 residues in the CDR3. CDR3 amino acids: CSVVGPGFYGYTF. As DNA, the CDR3 is TGCAGCGTTGTGGGGCCAGGGTTCTATGGCTACACCTTC.

The J gene is TRBJ2-4, the V gene TRBV12-3 or TRBV12-4; 10 positions match TRBD2. The CDR3 is 15 residues long. The V segment lost 6 bases and the J segment 0 bases; nucleotides outside the gene matches: 2. Here the CDR3 reads CASSASGGAKNIQYF. The CDR3, as DNA: TGTGCCAGCAGCGCTAGCGGGGGAGCCAAAAACATTCAGTACTTC.

V is TRBV7-8 and J is TRBJ2-3, with D perhaps TRBD1 or TRBD2 (8 bases each). CDR1 is SGHVS, CDR2 FQNEAQ, per germline. Trimming removed 4 bases at V and 5 bases at J, with 19 bases between. The CDR3 covers 16 residues. The CDR3 here is CASSSGGPGGVDTQYF. In DNA form, the CDR3 reads TGTGCCAGCAGCTCAGGGGGCCCGGGGGGGGTAGATACGCAGTATTTT.

The CDR3 nucleotides are TGCGCCAGCAGCTCCCGACCGTTACTAGCGGGTAACACAGATACGCAGTATTTT. Its protein is CASSSRPLLAGNTDTQYF. The chain employs TRBV5-1 and TRBJ2-3; 9 nucleotides match TRBD2. CDR1 is SGHRS and CDR2 is YFSETQ in the germline V gene. This CDR3 has 18 amino acids. V lost 3 bases and J lost 2; bases outside the gene matches: 13.

The rearrangement uses TRBV27 and TRBJ1-6; D perhaps matches TRBD1 (6 bases). CDR3 length: 15 residues. Germline CDR1 and CDR2: MNHEY and SMNVEV (reference sequence). Between the trimmed V and J ends, which lost 5 bases and 8 bases, there was a span of 16 bases. CDR3 DNA sequence: TGTGCCAGCAGTCCATTGGACAGTCGTTATTCACCCCTCCACTTT. This sequence encodes CASSPLDSRYSPLHF.

The chain couples TRBV30 to TRBJ1-1, with D possibly TRBD1 on 5 matching bases. Between the trimmed V and J ends, which lost 8 bases and 4 bases, there was a span of 14 bases. CDR1 and CDR2 (germline): GTSNPN, SVGIG (reference sequence). The CDR3 runs 12 residues. The CDR3 DNA reads TGTGCCCGGGGGGAGGGCGGCACTGAAGCTTTCTTT. Translated, it gives CARGEGGTEAFF.

V gene TRBV2 combines with J gene TRBJ1-4; D is ambiguous. The CDR3 sequence is 12 residues long. Trimming pared 4 bases from V and 6 bases from J, leaving 6 bases between. CDR1 SNHLY and CDR2 FYNNEI come from the germline V gene. For the CDR3, the DNA is TGTGCCAGCAGTGGGCGGGATGAAAAACTGTTTTTT. Encoded protein: CASSGRDEKLFF.

This clonotype was seen more than once but under ten times. V gene TRBV10-3 combines with J gene TRBJ1-6; 7 bases map to TRBD1. The CDR3 totals 15 residues. Germline V gives CDR1 ENHRY, CDR2 SYGVKD. Trimming cost V 4 bases and J 5 bases; bases outside gene matches: 5. The CDR3 coding sequence is TGTGCCATCAGTGCGCACACAGGGGATAATTCACCCCTCCACTTT. Encoded protein: CAISAHTGDNSPLHF.

As regards this clonotype: A junction boundary mismatches the germline segment, possibly from a read error. The chain couples TRBV7-6 to TRBJ2-5; D perhaps matches TRBD2 (6 bases). The better agreement between TRBJ2-7 and the DNA end casts doubt on the J call. This CDR3 is built from 15 residues. The germline V gene has CDR1 SGHVS and CDR2 FNYEAQ. The CDR3 reads CASSLAWGREYEQYF. The CDR3 nucleotides read TGTGCCAGCAGCCTAGCGTGGGGAAGAGAATACGAGCAGTACTTC.

This clonotype was found a few times. The chain joins TRBV7-9 to TRBJ1-4, with no clear D. Deletions cut 11 bases from V and 7 bases from J, with 17 bases between. This CDR3 is 13 amino acids long. Germline CDR1 SEHNR, CDR2 FQNEAQ (reference sequence). The CDR3 coding sequence is TGTGCCGGTGGTTTCCCCGGCAGTGAAAAACTGTTTTTT. The encoded protein is CAGGFPGSEKLFF. Full variable domain (missing parts from reference TRBV7-9 and TRBJ1-4): DTGVSQNPRHKITKRGQNVTFRCDPISEHNRLYWYRQTLGQGPEFLTYFQNEAQLEKSRLLSDRFSAERPKGSFSTLEIQRTEQGDSAMYLCAGGFPGSEKLFFGSGTQLSVL.

The chain recombines TRBV20-1 with TRBJ2-3, with TRBD1 identical over 9 bases. Germline V gene sequence: CDR1 DFQATT, CDR2 SNEGSKA (reference sequence). V trimming: 3 bases; J trimming: 3 bases; junction bases outside the gene matches: 10. The CDR3 consists of 16 residues. The CDR3 bases are TGCAGTGCTAGCCCTCCCGGGACAGGGAGTACAGATACGCAGTATTTT. Amino acid sequence: CSASPPGTGSTDTQYF.

V and J are TRBV7-2 and TRBJ2-3; D perhaps matches TRBD2 (5 bases). The CDR3 runs 17 residues. The germline V and J ends were trimmed by 0 bases and 0 bases, with 13 bases remaining between them. Germline CDR1 reads SGHTA; CDR2 reads FQGNSA. For the CDR3, the DNA is TGTGCCAGCAGCTTAGCGGGAGTTTCCCCCAGCACAGATACGCAGTATTTT. Translated, it gives CASSLAGVSPSTDTQYF.

CDR3 region: CASSPYFSGTVNSYEQYF. CDR3 nucleotide sequence: TGTGCCAGCAGCCCCTACTTTAGCGGGACAGTTAATTCCTACGAGCAGTACTTC. V gene TRBV14 combines with J gene TRBJ2-7, with D perhaps matching TRBD2 (8 bases). The V end lost 4 bases, the J end lost 1 base, and 23 bases lay between the germline ends. This CDR3 has 18 amino acids. CDR1 is SGHDN and CDR2 is FVKESK in the germline V gene.

This rearrangement joins TRBV20-1 to TRBJ2-5; TRBD2 matches 8 bases. The CDR3 covers 13 residues. The germline gives CDR1 DFQATT, CDR2 SNEGSKA (reference sequence). Trimming took 3 bases from V and 4 from J; bases not matched to a gene: 4. CDR3 loop: CSASKLAGETQYF. The CDR3 region has the DNA TGCAGTGCTAGTAAGCTAGCGGGAGAGACCCAGTACTTC.

This clonotype was counted only a few times. The V and J genes are TRBV7-9 and TRBJ2-7; either TRBD1 or TRBD2 may fit D (5 bases each). This CDR3 has 13 residues. The V and J ends lost 6 bases and 6 bases respectively, with 15 bases between them. Germline CDR1 reads SEHNR; CDR2 reads FQNEAQ (reference sequence). The CDR3 sequence is CASSSGTLGEQYF. The CDR3 DNA follows: TGTGCCAGCAGTTCCGGGACCCTTGGCGAGCAGTACTTC.

The J gene is TRBJ1-2, the V gene TRBV9; D possibly corresponds to TRBD1 (6 bases). Trimming cost V 0 bases and J 8 bases, with 17 bases left between them. This CDR3 has 15 residues. In germline, CDR1 is SGDLS, CDR2 YYNGEE. The CDR3 bases are TGTGCCAGCAGCGTAGCTGGGCAGGGGAACGGAGGCTACACCTTC. Amino acids: CASSVAGQGNGGYTF.

The V and J genes are TRBV3-1 and TRBJ2-2; weak D call: TRBD1 (6 bases). V lost 3 bases, J lost 6 bases, and 11 bases lay in between. This CDR3 has 14 residues. Per the germline V gene, CDR1 is LGHDT and CDR2 is YNNKEL (reference sequence). DNA for the CDR3: TGTGCCAGCAGCCAGAAGGGGGTCCCCGGGGAGCTGTTTTTT. It is translated as CASSQKGVPGELFF.

J is TRBJ2-5 and V is TRBV7-8; D is unclear. The V end was cut by 2 bases, the J end by 5 bases, with 6 bases between. This CDR3 spans 12 amino acids. CDR1 is SGHVS and CDR2 is FQNEAQ in the germline V gene. The CDR3 sequence: CASSLNPETQYF. The CDR3 DNA sequence: TGTGCCAGCAGCTTAAATCCGGAGACCCAGTACTTC.

This chain joins TRBV6-5 and TRBJ2-1; TRBD1 agrees at 9 bases. V shed 4 bases, J shed 6 bases, and the junction held 7 bases outside the gene matches. Germline CDR1 is MNHEY and CDR2 is SVGAGI. CDR3 length equals 15 residues. CDR3 sequence: CASSSNPDRGNEQFF. The CDR3 bases are TGTGCCAGCAGTTCAAATCCGGACAGGGGCAATGAGCAGTTCTTC.

V is TRBV5-5 and J is TRBJ1-1, with D tentatively TRBD1 (5 bases). The ends were cut back, 0 bases at V and 4 bases at J, with 7 bases in the middle. Germline CDR1 reads SGHKS; CDR2 reads YYEKEE (reference sequence). The CDR3 spans 13 residues. CDR3 in DNA: TGTGCCAGCAGCTTGGTAGGGGTCACTGAAGCTTTCTTT. Translation: CASSLVGVTEAFF.

The V gene is TRBV20-1, the J gene TRBJ2-5; TRBD2 is a possible D gene (5 bases). The end of the DNA is better explained by TRBJ2-1, so the J call may be wrong. The V gene's germline CDR1 is DFQATT and CDR2 SNEGSKA (reference sequence). The CDR3 spans 15 residues. CDR3 loop: CSAREGVILHNEQFF. The CDR3, as DNA: TGCAGTGCTAGAGAGGGAGTCATCCTTCACAATGAGCAGTTCTTC.

On this clonotype itself: A junction end diverges from the germline sequence, so it may reflect a read error. The chain uses TRBV7-2 and TRBJ2-5, with D uncertain. The CDR3 length is 14 residues. CDR1 and CDR2 from the germline V gene are SGHTA and FQGNSA. The CDR3 DNA is TGTGCCGGCAGCCTCGGTTTGGGCGAAGAGACCCAGTACTTC. Its protein is CAGSLGLGEETQYF.

The chain has TRBV6-1 and TRBJ2-2; D gene unclear. Germline assignment: CDR1 MNHNS and CDR2 SASEGT. V lost 2 bases, J lost 8 bases, and 9 bases lay in between. The CDR3 extends over 13 amino acids. The CDR3 DNA reads as TGTGCCAGCAGTGAAATTCTTTCGGGGGAGCTGTTTTTT. It codes for CASSEILSGELFF.

This rearrangement joins TRBV28 to TRBJ2-5; 9 nucleotides align to TRBD2. The tail of the sequence fits TRBJ2-7 better, so the J call may be wrong. Germline V gene sequence: CDR1 MDHEN, CDR2 SYDVKM. The CDR3 totals 17 residues. In DNA, the CDR3 is TGTGCCAGCAGTTCATCTAGCGGGGCCCAAGGGGGTTACGAGCAGTACTTC. Translating it yields CASSSSSGAQGGYEQYF.

The table lists this clonotype with a few counts. This sequence joins TRBV6-5 and TRBJ2-5, with 8 bases matching TRBD2. The better agreement between TRBJ2-1 and the DNA end casts doubt on the J call. Germline V gene data show CDR1 as MNHEY and CDR2 as SVGAGI. The CDR3 is made up of 15 amino acids. CDR3 sequence: CASSPLAVTYNEQFF. CDR3 DNA sequence: TGTGCCAGCAGTCCACTAGCGGTAACCTACAATGAGCAGTTCTTC.

This clonotype has only a few counts. The chain uses TRBV27 and TRBJ2-5; possible D gene TRBD2, 7 bases. The last part of the DNA fits TRBJ2-7 better; the J call may be wrong. The CDR3 is 13 residues long. Germline assignment: CDR1 MNHEY and CDR2 SMNVEV (reference sequence). The CDR3 DNA reads as TGTGCCAGCAGTAGGGCAGGGGAGGGCGAGCAGTACTTC. Protein sequence: CASSRAGEGEQYF.

This clonotype was seen a few times. Sequence at one end of the junction differs from germline and may be a read error. V gene TRBV12-3 or TRBV12-4 combines with J gene TRBJ2-5; unclear D gene. Gene TRBJ2-1 matches the end of the DNA better, so the J call may be wrong. The CDR3 is 15 amino acids. CDR3 DNA: TGTGCCGGCAGTTTACTTTCCCTACCAAACAATGAGCAGTTCTTC. Its protein is CAGSLLSLPNNEQFF.